This entry concerns a single T cell receptor beta chain. This specimen belongs to a study of T cell changes during pregnancy in multiple sclerosis. This CDR3 is 14 amino acids long. The ends lost 2 bases at V and 7 bases at J; junction bases unmatched: 4. Germline CDR1 reads MNHEY; CDR2 reads SMNVEV (reference sequence). Repertoires were generated with immunoSEQ multiplex PCR, while TCRdb's copy carries only in-frame clones and drops some. Of fewer than 20,000 clones listed, more than 70% are singletons. This chain joins TRBV27 and TRBJ2-2; TRBD1 aligns across 7 bases. Source: CD8+ T cells from peripheral blood mononuclear cells, taken after pregnancy. The TCR comes from a female donor with multiple sclerosis, enrolled in a pregnancy study. The DNA for the CDR3 is TGTGCCAGCAGTTTAGGGACAGCTGTCGGGGAGCTGTTTTTT. Encoded protein: CASSLGTAVGELFF.